This T cell receptor (beta chain) was captured by sequencing in a study of shared clonotypes between healthy human individuals (dated by TCRdb to about 2020). About the full investigation: The cohort comprised a couple of women and three men aged 18 to 49 years. To estimate repertoire size and how much clonotype sharing occurs between individuals, the study deeply sequenced the blood TCR repertoires of roughly 5 healthy adults. To increase sequencing depth and limit assay-specific biases, TCR repertoire library preparation and sequencing were carried out by different laboratories using diverse techniques. Leukapheresis yielded between about 0.85 and 9 billion PBMCs per donor. For each donor, CD4 naive and CD4 memory were each given three plates, CD8 naive was given two plates, and CD8 memory was given one plate.

The CDR3 goes from the cysteine to the phenylalanine over 15 residues. Of the read, only the CDR3 DNA is kept; its 45 bases are in frame from base 1. The germline V gene gives CDR1 as MNHNS and CDR2 as SASEGT. V ends up 6 bases short and J 3 bases short, with an unmatched junction base count of 6. Using the deep immunoSEQ assay, TCR CDR3 regions were amplified from genomic DNA by multiplex PCR. For each cell subset, the extracted genomic DNA was distributed evenly across all wells of several immunoSEQ 96-well plates, and each plate served as one replicate. For sorted subsets, roughly 190 ng of genomic DNA, equivalent to 25,000 to 35,000 T cell genomes, went into each replicate PCR. The purified libraries were quantified using a Qubit 3.0 fluorometer, sized with a Bioanalyzer 2100, and then quantified again using the KAPA Library Quantification kit. Every immunoSEQ 96-well plate was sequenced on a dedicated single-read 150-cycle Illumina NextSeq 550 flow cell. The study's own analysis went as follows. The immunoSEQ output contained only junctional sequences without quality scores, so filtering could not match that applied to full-length reads. To assign V/J genes and CDR3, sequences were annotated against IMGT germline references using PyIR, a Python wrapper for IgBLAST v1.9. Reads with weak V/J assignments (E-value above 1e-6), missing CDR3, stop codons, out-of-frame junctions, or ambiguous translated residues were removed. A V3J clonotype was defined by an identical inferred V gene, J gene, and CDR3 amino acid sequence. Percentage overlap between repertoires was calculated by dividing the number of shared unique clonotypes by the size of the smaller repertoire. Three approaches were used to assess repertoire richness: RTK rarefaction, the Chao1 estimator, and Recon v2.1 estimates of unobserved clonotypes. OLGA was used to compute generation probabilities for all TCRbeta clonotypes that the gDNA method yielded from a handful of donors. This immuneACCESS table, as held by TCRdb, lists in-frame sequences with V and J called but not all clones. Of the missing ones, under half trace to an unresolved V gene in checked studies; the others have no known cause. V, J and clone size reflect that table, while D and trimming were determined from the DNA. The table for this sample lists under 650,000 clones; about 96% of them were counted only once. Of the sample, approximately 0.06% falls within the top ten clones.

Worth noting for this clone: It has no known antigen specificity. No per-base quality is available; no much larger clone lies one base away.

Donors were healthy HIV-negative adults with no recently reported acute infections or vaccinations. Only Caucasian adults living in Nashville, Tennessee, USA were represented among the donors. CD4+ T cells were enriched by magnetic negative selection; naive cells were then positively selected on CD45RA, and the negative fraction formed the memory subset. Blood was collected by leukapheresis, and PBMCs were isolated by Ficoll-Histopaque density gradient centrifugation and then cryopreserved in liquid nitrogen vapor phase. Analytical flow cytometry was used to check the purity and quantity of each magnetically sorted T cell population. From each sorted fraction, genomic DNA was isolated and quantified by UV absorbance on a Nanodrop 2000c. The paper as a whole reports these results and caveats: Incomplete sequencing was indicated by rarefaction of sorted-subset datasets, despite the large sequencing depth. Pairwise subsampling indicated that sequencing depth was expected to affect the degree of clonotype sharing among donors. Sampling was restricted to blood, and TCR repertoires in tissues likely differ from the TCR repertoires found in blood. Compared with non-shared clonotypes, the clonotypes found in all four sorted-subset donors had higher generation probabilities. Naive subsets generally had larger estimated clonotype richness than memory subsets. The genetic and exposure-history diversity represented was limited by the small number of donors. Sharing across four donors was observed for approximately 4.6% of naive CD4, about 3.2% of naive CD8, over 2% of memory CD4, and 0.4% of memory CD8 clonotypes.

The source of this sequence is a woman younger than 45 in good health. The rearrangement joined TRBV6-1 to TRBJ1-5, with TRBD1 identical over 9 junction bases. Sequencing was performed on naive CD4+ T cells sorted from blood. In the paper's terms, the cell subset or site label means: CD45RA+ positively selected. Here is the DNA: TGTGCCAGCAGCTTCGGACAGGGGCTCAATCAGCCCCAGCATTTT. Its protein is CASSFGQGLNQPQHF.